Here is one TCR beta chain with its context. Trimming removed 1 base from V and 8 bases from J, with 14 bases in between. Germline values: CDR1 LGHNA, CDR2 YSLEER. There are 15 residues in the CDR3. The data originate from a study of blood T cell repertoires in COVID-19. Whole-study context: Sources were T cells, B-cell-depleted T cells, or PBMCs; the material itself was cDNA or gDNA.

Authors' analysis steps: Reference gene primer amplification gave estimated nucleated cell counts. Sequenced by immunoSEQ multiplex PCR; TCRdb stores in-frame clones only, minus some. V, J and clone size are those of that table, while D and trimming were read from the DNA. The data show roughly 66,000 clones, about 91% seen once. The genes are TRBV4-3 and TRBJ1-4; the D gene is possibly TRBD1 (6 bases). The sample comprised peripheral blood. The clonotype was recovered from a human donor with active COVID-19. The donor label of this sample is uncertain. The CDR3 region has the DNA TGCGCCAGCAGCCAAGGTTTAGGGGGAAGGGAAAAACTGTTTTTT. Protein sequence: CASSQGLGGREKLFF.